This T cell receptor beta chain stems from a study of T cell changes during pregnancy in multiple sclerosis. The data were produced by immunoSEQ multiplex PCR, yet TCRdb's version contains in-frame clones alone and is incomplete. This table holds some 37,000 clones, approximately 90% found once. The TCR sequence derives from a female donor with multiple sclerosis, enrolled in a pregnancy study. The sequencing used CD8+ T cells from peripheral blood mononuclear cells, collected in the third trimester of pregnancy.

As DNA, the CDR3 is TGTGCCAGCAGTTACGAGCGCCTGTCGTACTATGGCTACACCTTC. It yields the protein CASSYERLSYYGYTF. V usage is TRBV6-5 and J usage is TRBJ1-2; D not certain. V was pared by 2 bases and J by 3 bases, with 13 bases between. CDR1 MNHEY and CDR2 SVGAGI come from the germline V gene. The CDR3 has 15 residues.